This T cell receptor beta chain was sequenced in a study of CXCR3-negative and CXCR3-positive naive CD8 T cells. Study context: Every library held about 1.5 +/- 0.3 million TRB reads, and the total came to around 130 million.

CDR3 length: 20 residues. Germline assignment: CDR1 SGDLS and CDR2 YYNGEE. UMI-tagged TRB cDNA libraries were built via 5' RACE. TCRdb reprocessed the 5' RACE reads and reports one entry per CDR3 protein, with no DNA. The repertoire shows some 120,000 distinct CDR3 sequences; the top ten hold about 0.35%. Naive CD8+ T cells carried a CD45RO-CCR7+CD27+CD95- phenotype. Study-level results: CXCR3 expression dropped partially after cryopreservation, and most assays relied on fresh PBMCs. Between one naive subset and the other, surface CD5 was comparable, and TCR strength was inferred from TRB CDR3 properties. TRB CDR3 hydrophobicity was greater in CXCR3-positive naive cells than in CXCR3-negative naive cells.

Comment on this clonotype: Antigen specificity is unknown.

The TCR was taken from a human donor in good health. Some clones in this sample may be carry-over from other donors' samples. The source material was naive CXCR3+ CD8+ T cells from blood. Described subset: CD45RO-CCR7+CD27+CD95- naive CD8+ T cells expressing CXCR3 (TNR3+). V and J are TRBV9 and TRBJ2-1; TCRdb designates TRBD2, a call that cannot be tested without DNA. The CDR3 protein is CASSVGGTSAVFLSDNEQFF.